This T cell receptor beta chain was found in a study of regulatory T cells in long-lasting Graves disease. Study-level information: Over 5 years on antithyroid drugs plus positive TSH receptor antibodies marked Graves' disease as persistent.

Between the trimmed V and J ends, which lost 4 bases and 0 bases, there was a span of 13 bases. In germline, CDR1 is MNHEY, CDR2 SMNVEV (reference sequence). This CDR3 has 17 residues. Construction of TCR beta libraries relied on iRepertoire HTBI primers and on Arm-PCR targeting CDR3 regions. TCRdb reprocessed the multiplex PCR reads with MiXCR, giving one entry per CDR3 protein. The sample includes roughly 500,000 distinct CDR3 sequences, roughly 20% seen only once; the top ten take 6.5% to 8%. Time point defined: persistent/refractory GD, antithyroid drugs over 5 years with positive TRAb. From RNA extracted from PBMCs, the TCR library was made.

Here the sequenced sample was peripheral blood mononuclear cells (PBMCs), taken when the disease was refractory, from a patient treated with antithyroid drugs. The chain is built from TRBV27 and TRBJ2-6; no reliable D call. The source of this sequence is a female donor with Graves disease. The CDR3 loop is CASSYSRPHSGANVLTF. CDR3 bases: TGTGCCAGCAGTTATTCCCGGCCACACTCTGGGGCCAACGTCCTGACTTTC. The entire variable domain, with the rest obtained from reference TRBV27 and TRBJ2-6, is as follows: EAQVTQNPRYLITVTGKKLTVTCSQNMNHEYMSWYRQDPGLGLRQIYYSMNVEVTDKGDVPEGYKVSRKEKRNFPLILESPSPNQTSLYFCASSYSRPHSGANVLTFGAGSRLTVL.